This T cell receptor beta chain was documented in a study of Ad26.COV2.S vaccination and SARS-CoV-2 variants. Study information: Ad26.COV2.S was injected intramuscularly once or twice, 56 days apart.

Trimming took 4 bases from V and 4 from J; bases not matched to a gene: 6. This CDR3 has 15 residues. From germline, CDR1 is MNHNY and CDR2 SVGAGI (reference sequence). As to treatment: roughly 18 received Ad26.COV2.S at low or high dose, single or two shots; about 5 received placebo; per-sample allocation not given. Day 63 after the first vaccine or placebo injection was the time point for sampling. Using immunoSEQ multiplex PCR, the repertoire was profiled, and TCRdb retains in-frame clones only, with some absent. The sample contains approximately 350,000 clones, about four fifths of which appear only once.

Sequenced material: peripheral blood, taken in a trial of Ad26.COV2.S vaccine versus placebo. The clonotype was recovered from a person between 18 and 60 years old who received the Ad26.COV2.S COVID-19 vaccine or a placebo. This rearrangement joins TRBV6-6 to TRBJ2-3; TRBD1 matches at 9 bases. CDR3 nucleotide sequence: TGTGCCAGCAGTTCCACAGGGGGCATAGCAGATACGCAGTATTTT. It encodes CASSSTGGIADTQYF.